The rows below give T cell receptor beta chains drawn from one sample of a study of identical twins. TCRdb processed the 5' RACE reads anew with MiXCR; each CDR3 protein has one entry. The data show 250,000 to 300,000 distinct CDR3 sequences, around 8.8% seen once. The same sample was also studied in work on yellow fever vaccine responses in identical twins.

The material sequenced was CD8+ T cells sorted from blood. These receptor sequences come from a woman aged 18-29 years in good health. The CDR3 runs from the conserved cysteine through the conserved F or W. The order of the fields is clone size, V gene, D gene, J gene, CDR3 protein, CDR3 DNA. A D gene is named only where the DNA matches it firmly. The size entry is marked missing in some rows and otherwise reads once, few, many or a size class.

many	TRBV29-1	TRBD1	TRBJ1-1	CSARDSMNTEAFF	TGCAGCGCCCGGGACAGCATGAACACTGAAGCTTTCTTT
few	TRBV20-1	TRBD2	TRBJ2-1	CSARDFLAGRNEQFF	TGCAGTGCTAGAGATTTCCTAGCGGGACGAAATGAGCAGTTCTTC
few	TRBV3-1	TRBD2	TRBJ2-3	CASSQLTSGGAIRSTDTQYF	TGTGCCAGCAGCCAATTGACTAGCGGGGGGGCCATTCGGAGCACAGATACGCAGTATTTT
few	TRBV5-5	NA	TRBJ2-1	CASSLELRGQFF	TGTGCCAGCAGCTTGGAGCTGCGCGGGCAGTTCTTC
many	TRBV3-1	NA	TRBJ2-5	CASSQAREETQYF	TGTGCCAGCAGCCAAGCCAGGGAAGAGACCCAGTACTTC
few	TRBV12-3/TRBV12-4	NA	TRBJ2-5	CASSFAAKETQYF	TGTGCCAGCAGTTTCGCAGCAAAAGAGACCCAGTACTTC
many	TRBV7-2	NA	TRBJ1-2	CASSLDGAGGYTF	TGTGCCAGCAGCCTCGACGGAGCGGGGGGCTACACCTTC
few	TRBV6-4	TRBD1	TRBJ2-5	CASSSRQGTQETQYF	TGTGCCAGCAGCTCCCGACAGGGAACGCAAGAGACCCAGTACTTC
NA	TRBV29-1	NA	TRBJ1-3	CSVIGPSGAGNTIYF	TGCAGCGTTATCGGTCCATCTGGGGCTGGAAACACCATATATTTT
NA	TRBV27	NA	TRBJ2-1	CASSFSAGYSSYNEQFF	TGTGCCAGCAGTTTCTCGGCAGGCTACAGCTCCTACAATGAGCAGTTCTTC
many	TRBV4-3	TRBD1	TRBJ1-2	CASSQGGQGTGYGYTF	TGCGCCAGCAGCCAAGGGGGACAGGGAACGGGCTATGGCTACACCTTC
NA	TRBV9	TRBD1	TRBJ1-1	CASSGEGAGTEAFF	TGTGCCAGCAGCGGGGAGGGGGCGGGCACTGAAGCTTTCTTT
NA	TRBV27	NA	TRBJ2-2	CASSLRRNTGELFF	TGTGCCAGCAGTTTAAGGCGGAACACCGGGGAGCTGTTTTTT
NA	TRBV3-1	NA	TRBJ2-3	CASSQFGSTDTQYF	TGTGCCAGCAGCCAATTTGGTAGCACAGATACGCAGTATTTT
many	TRBV29-1	NA	TRBJ2-1	CSVVGWGRVEQFF	TGCAGCGTTGTTGGATGGGGCAGGGTGGAGCAGTTCTTC
few	TRBV24-1	TRBD2	TRBJ2-3	CATSDLPGLEGDTQYF	TGTGCCACCAGTGATTTGCCGGGACTAGAAGGCGATACGCAGTATTTT
many	TRBV20-1	TRBD2	TRBJ2-1	CSAHGGGDYNEQFF	TGCAGTGCCCATGGTGGGGGGGACTACAATGAGCAGTTCTTC
NA	TRBV7-2	TRBD1	TRBJ2-7	CASTTARDRVIEQYF	TGTGCCAGCACCACAGCCCGGGACAGGGTAATCGAGCAGTACTTC
few	TRBV7-9	TRBD2	TRBJ2-3	CASSFLLAGDADTQYF	TGTGCCAGCAGCTTCTTACTAGCGGGAGACGCAGATACGCAGTATTTT
few	TRBV5-1	TRBD1	TRBJ2-7	CASSLGQGGIEQYF	TGCGCCAGCAGCCTGGGACAGGGGGGAATCGAGCAGTACTTC
NA	TRBV20-1	TRBD2	TRBJ2-3	CSARELAGGPIGDTQYF	TGCAGTGCTAGAGAGCTAGCGGGAGGGCCCATTGGAGATACGCAGTATTTT
NA	TRBV7-8	NA	TRBJ2-1	CASSLGLRGETYNEQFF	TGTGCCAGCAGCTTAGGTTTGAGGGGGGAAACGTACAATGAGCAGTTCTTC
NA	TRBV4-3	NA	TRBJ2-7	CASSQGTTQTYEQYF	TGCGCCAGCAGCCAAGGAACGACTCAAACCTACGAGCAGTACTTC
few	TRBV20-1	NA	TRBJ2-7	CSAPWVVGYEQYF	TGCAGTGCGCCGTGGGTAGTGGGCTACGAGCAGTACTTC
many	TRBV3-1	NA	TRBJ2-1	CASSQDIQGWWEGRWEQFF	TGTGCCAGCAGCCAAGACATACAGGGTTGGTGGGAGGGCCGATGGGAGCAGTTCTTC
NA	TRBV12-3/TRBV12-4	NA	TRBJ1-2	CASTGVGGDSNYGYTF	TGTGCCAGCACGGGGGTTGGGGGAGATTCTAACTATGGCTACACCTTC
many	TRBV7-9	NA	TRBJ2-2	CASSLSLEFGELFF	TGTGCCAGCAGCTTAAGCCTGGAGTTCGGGGAGCTGTTTTTT
NA	TRBV9	TRBD2	TRBJ2-1	CASTPGEGPNNEQFF	TGTGCCAGCACCCCCGGGGAGGGGCCAAACAATGAGCAGTTCTTC
NA	TRBV11-2	TRBD1	TRBJ2-3	CASSSIRTGNVIGTDTQYF	TGTGCCAGCAGCTCAATCAGGACAGGGAACGTGATCGGCACAGATACGCAGTATTTT